This TCR beta chain was found in a study of blood T cell repertoires in COVID-19. At the level of the study: Acute and convalescent COVID-19 samples came from the United States, Italy and Spain. Sources were T cells, B-cell-depleted T cells, or PBMCs; the material itself was cDNA or gDNA.

The germline V and J ends were trimmed by 3 bases and 8 bases, with 13 bases remaining between them. This CDR3 region has 13 residues. The germline V gene has CDR1 KGHSH and CDR2 LQKENI. In the source study's methods: Estimated nucleated cell counts came from reference gene primer amplification. TCRdb's table, derived via immunoSEQ multiplex PCR, lists solely in-frame clones and lacks some. Clone size and the V and J calls come from that table; the DNA yielded D and trimming. The sample has 50,000 to 75,000 clones, approximately 78% seen once. The V call is TRBV18, the J call TRBJ2-5; D is ambiguous. The receptor comes from a man in his sixties with COVID-19, enrolled during active disease. Material for sequencing was peripheral blood. The CDR3 DNA reads as TGTGCCAGCTCACCGGAAATAGAGGCCACCCAGTACTTC. Translating gives CASSPEIEATQYF.